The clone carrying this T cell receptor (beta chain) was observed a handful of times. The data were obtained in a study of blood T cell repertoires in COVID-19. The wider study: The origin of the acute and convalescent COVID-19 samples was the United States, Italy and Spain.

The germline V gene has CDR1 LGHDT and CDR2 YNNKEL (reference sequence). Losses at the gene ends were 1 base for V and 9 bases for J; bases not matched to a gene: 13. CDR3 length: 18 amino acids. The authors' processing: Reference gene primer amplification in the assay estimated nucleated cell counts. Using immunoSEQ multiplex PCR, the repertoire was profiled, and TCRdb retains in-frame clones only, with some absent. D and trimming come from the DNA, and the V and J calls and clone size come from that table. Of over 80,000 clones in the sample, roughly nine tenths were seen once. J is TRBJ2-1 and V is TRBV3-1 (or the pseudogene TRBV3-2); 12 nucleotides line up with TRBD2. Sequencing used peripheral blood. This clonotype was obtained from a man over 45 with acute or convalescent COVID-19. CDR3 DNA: TGTGCCAGCAGCCAAGGAGGGTTAAGGACTAGCGGGATCTCTGAGCAGTTCTTC. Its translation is CASSQGGLRTSGISEQFF.